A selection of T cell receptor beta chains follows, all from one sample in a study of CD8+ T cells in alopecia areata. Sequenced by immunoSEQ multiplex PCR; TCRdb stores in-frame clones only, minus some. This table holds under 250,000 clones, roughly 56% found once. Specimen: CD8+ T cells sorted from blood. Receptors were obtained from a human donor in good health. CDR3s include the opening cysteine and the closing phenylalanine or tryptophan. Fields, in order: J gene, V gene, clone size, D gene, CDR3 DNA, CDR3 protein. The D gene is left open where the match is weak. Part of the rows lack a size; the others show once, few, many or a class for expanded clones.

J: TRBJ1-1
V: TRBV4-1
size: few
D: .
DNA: TGCGCCAGCAGCCAAGTACCAGGGCTAATGAACACTGAAGCTTTCTTT
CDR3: CASSQVPGLMNTEAFF

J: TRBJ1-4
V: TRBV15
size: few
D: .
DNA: TGTGCCACCAGCCTCCAGATTTATGAAAAACTGTTTTTT
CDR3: CATSLQIYEKLFF

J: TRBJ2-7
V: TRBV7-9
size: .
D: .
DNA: TGTGCCAGCAGCTTAGTTGGCAATTCCTACGAGCAGTACTTC
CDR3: CASSLVGNSYEQYF

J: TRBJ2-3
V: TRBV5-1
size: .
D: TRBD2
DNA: TGCGCCAGCAGCTTGACTAGCGGGATAGATACGCAGTATTTT
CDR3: CASSLTSGIDTQYF

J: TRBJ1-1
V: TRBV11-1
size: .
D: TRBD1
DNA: TGTGCCAGCAGCTACGGGACAGGGGGGAACACTGAAGCTTTCTTT
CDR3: CASSYGTGGNTEAFF

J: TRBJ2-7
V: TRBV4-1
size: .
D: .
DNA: TGCGCCAGCAGCCAAGCGGACAGCTCCTACGAGCAGTACTTC
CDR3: CASSQADSSYEQYF

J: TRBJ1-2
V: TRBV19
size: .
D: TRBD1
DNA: TGTGCCAGTAGTATGGGTCAGGGGGCGATGGGCTACACCTTC
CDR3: CASSMGQGAMGYTF

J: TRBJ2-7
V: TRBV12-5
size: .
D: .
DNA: TGTGCTAGTGGTTTGGTACCGGGTCCGGGGGCCCTCTCCTACGAGCAGTACTTC
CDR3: CASGLVPGPGALSYEQYF

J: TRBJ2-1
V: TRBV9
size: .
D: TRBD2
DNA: TGTGCCAGCAGCGTAGGTTCTAGCGGGGGGTATGAGCAGTTCTTC
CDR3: CASSVGSSGGYEQFF

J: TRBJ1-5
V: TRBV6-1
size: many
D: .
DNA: TGTGCCAGCAGTGAGTCGGGGGACAATCAGCCCCAGCATTTT
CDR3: CASSESGDNQPQHF

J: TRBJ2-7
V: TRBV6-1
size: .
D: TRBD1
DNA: TGTGCCAGCAGTGTGGGACAGGGGGCCTACGAGCAGTACTTC
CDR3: CASSVGQGAYEQYF

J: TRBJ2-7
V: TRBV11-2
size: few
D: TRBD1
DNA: TGTGCCAGCAGCTTAGGACAGGGGACCTACGAGCAGTACTTC
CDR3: CASSLGQGTYEQYF

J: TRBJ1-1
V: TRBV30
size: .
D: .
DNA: TGTGCCTGGAGTGAGCTGAACACTGAAGCTTTCTTT
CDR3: CAWSELNTEAFF

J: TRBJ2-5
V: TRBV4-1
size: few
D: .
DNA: TGCGCCAGCAGCCCGATAGGAGGGGTTGGGACCCAGTACTTC
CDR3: CASSPIGGVGTQYF

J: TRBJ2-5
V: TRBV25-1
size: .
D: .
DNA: TGTGCCAGCAGTCACTCCCGAGAGACCCAGTACTTC
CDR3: CASSHSRETQYF

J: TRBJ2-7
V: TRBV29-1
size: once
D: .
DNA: TGCAGCGTCCTTCGGAGCGGCTCCTACGAGCAGTACTTC
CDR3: CSVLRSGSYEQYF

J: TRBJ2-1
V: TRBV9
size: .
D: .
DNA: TGTGCCAGCAGCGTAGGTGGCAGGGCATCGTTCTTC
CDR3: CASSVGGRASFF

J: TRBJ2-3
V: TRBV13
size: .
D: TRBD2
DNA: TGTGCCAGCAGCCTCGCCGCGGGGGGGCCAGATACGCAGTATTTT
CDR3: CASSLAAGGPDTQYF

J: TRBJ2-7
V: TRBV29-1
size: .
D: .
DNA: TGCAGCGTTGAAGATCGGCGGGAATCCTACGAGCAGTACTTC
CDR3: CSVEDRRESYEQYF

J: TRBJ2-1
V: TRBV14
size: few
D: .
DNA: TGTGCCAGCGCCGAGAGGTGGCGGAGCTCCTACAATGAGCAGTTCTTC
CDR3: CASAERWRSSYNEQFF